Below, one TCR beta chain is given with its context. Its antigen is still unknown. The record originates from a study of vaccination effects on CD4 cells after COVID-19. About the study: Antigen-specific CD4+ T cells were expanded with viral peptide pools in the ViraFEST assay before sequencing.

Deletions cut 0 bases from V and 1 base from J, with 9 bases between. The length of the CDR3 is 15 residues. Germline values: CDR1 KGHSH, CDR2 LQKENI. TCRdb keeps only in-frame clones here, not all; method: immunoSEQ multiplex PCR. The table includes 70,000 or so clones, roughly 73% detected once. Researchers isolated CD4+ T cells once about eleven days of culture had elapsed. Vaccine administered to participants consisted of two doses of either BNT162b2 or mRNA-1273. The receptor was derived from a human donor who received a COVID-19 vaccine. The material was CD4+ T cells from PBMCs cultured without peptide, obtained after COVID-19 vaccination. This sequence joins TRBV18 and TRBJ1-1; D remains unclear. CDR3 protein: CASSPPSVANTEAFF. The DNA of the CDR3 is TGTGCCAGCTCACCACCGAGTGTCGCGAACACTGAAGCTTTCTTT.